Shown below are 28 T cell receptor beta chains from a single sample sequenced in a study of T cells in Graves' hyperthyroidism and ophthalmopathy. The CDR3 regions of TCR beta were amplified from RNA transcripts. HTBI primers drove first-round RT-PCR of the TCR CDR3. TCRdb re-called the multiplex PCR reads with MiXCR, one entry per CDR3 protein. The sample contains 640,000 or so distinct CDR3 sequences, 13% to 15% of which appear only once. The sequencing sample was made of blood. These receptors were collected from a young woman with Graves' ophthalmopathy.

This clonotype occurred many times. The gene calls are TRBV28 and TRBJ2-7; a weak D match, TRBD2 (5 bases). V was pared by 10 bases and J by 3 bases, with 10 bases between. CDR1 is MDHEN, CDR2 SYDVKM, per germline. CDR3 length equals 11 residues. CDR3: CATDGDYEQYF. CDR3 nucleotide sequence: TGTGCCACCGACGGGGACTACGAGCAGTACTTC.

V gene TRBV4-1 combines with J gene TRBJ2-1, with 13 bases fitting TRBD2. Germline V gene lookup returns CDR1 MGHRA and CDR2 YSYEKL. The CDR3 consists of 17 residues. The ends lost 4 bases at V and 7 bases at J; junction bases unmatched: 10. The CDR3 coding sequence is TGCGCCAGCAGCCCCGGGACTAGCGGGATGTTTTGGAATGAGCAGTTCTTC. Translating it yields CASSPGTSGMFWNEQFF.

This clonotype was detected many times. This chain connects TRBV11-3 to TRBJ2-3, with D perhaps matching TRBD1 (8 bases). The germline gives CDR1 SGHNT, CDR2 YENEEA. This CDR3 has 16 amino acids. V lost 3 bases to trimming and J lost 4 bases, with 17 bases between them. DNA of the CDR3: TGTGCCAGCAGCTTCCCCGGACAGGGAGGGTCAGATACGCAGTATTTT. Translated, it gives CASSFPGQGGSDTQYF. The complete variable domain, with remaining parts taken from reference TRBV11-3 and TRBJ2-3, reads EAGVVQSPRYKIIEKKQPVAFWCNPISGHNTLYWYLQNLGQGPELLIRYENEEAVDDSQLPKDRFSAERLKGVDSTLKIQPAELGDSAVYLCASSFPGQGGSDTQYFGPGTRLTVL.

This clonotype turned up a few times. V and J are TRBV10-3 and TRBJ1-1; D possibly corresponds to TRBD1 (6 bases). The CDR3 covers 14 residues. Germline CDR1 and CDR2: ENHRY and SYGVKD. Trimming left V 0 bases short and J 7 bases short, with 12 bases between. The CDR3 coding sequence is TGTGCCATCAGTGAGTCGCCAGGGGAGGGTGAAGCTTTCTTT. Its translation is CAISESPGEGEAFF.

Concerning this clonotype: One base away lies a much larger clone, so this may be a sequencing read error. In DNA, the CDR3 is TGTGCCGGCTCACGGTCGACAGGGGAGGCAGAGACCCAGTACTTC. This sequence encodes CAGSRSTGEAETQYF. The chain couples TRBV18 to TRBJ2-5; TRBD1 matches at 8 bases. CDR3 size: 15 residues. The germline V gene has CDR1 KGHSH and CDR2 LQKENI.

Ten or more counts support this clonotype. J is TRBJ2-2 and V is TRBV29-1, with D hard to call. V was pared by 6 bases and J by 0 bases, with 11 bases between. Germline assignment: CDR1 SQVTM and CDR2 ANQGSEA. The CDR3 loop spans 14 amino acids. Written as DNA, the CDR3 is TGCAGCGTCATCACACCTGCGAACACCGGGGAGCTGTTTTTT. Protein sequence: CSVITPANTGELFF.

Note on this clonotype: A much larger clonotype is one base distant, so this may be a read error. The chain is built from TRBV24-1 and TRBJ2-5; D remains unclear. CDR3 length: 12 amino acids. Trimming removed 0 bases at V and 6 bases at J, with 4 bases between. Germline-derived CDR1 and CDR2 are KGHDR and SFDVKD. CDR3 sequence reads: CATSDLQQTQYF. In DNA, the CDR3 is TGTGCCACCAGTGATTTGCAGCAGACCCAGTACTTC.

The CDR3 nucleotides read TGTGCCAGCAGTCTCGTCCGGACAGGTGAAGCTTTCTTT. Protein product: CASSLVRTGEAFF. V and J are TRBV28 and TRBJ1-1; 7 bases line up with TRBD1. This CDR3 region has 13 residues. In germline, CDR1 is MDHEN, CDR2 SYDVKM. V shed 5 bases and J 7 bases; nucleotides not matched to a gene: 7.

The sample holds a few counts of this clonotype. The chain couples TRBV28 to TRBJ1-6; 9 bases are shared with TRBD1. The CDR3 is 15 amino acids. Germline V gene sequence: CDR1 MDHEN, CDR2 SYDVKM. V lost 5 bases and J lost 8; bases outside the gene matches: 7. CDR3 DNA sequence: TGTGCCAGCAGTATCATTGGGACAGGGCATTCACCCCTCCACTTT. Translation gives CASSIIGTGHSPLHF.

The chain recombines TRBV27 with TRBJ1-5; D is perhaps TRBD1 (5 bases). Looked up from germline, CDR1 is MNHEY and CDR2 is SMNVEV (reference sequence). The CDR3 has 16 residues. The V end lost 7 bases, the J end lost 2 bases, and 18 bases lay between the germline ends. CDR3 bases: TGTGCCAGCACCCCAGGTGCAGGGTTAGGCAATCAGCCCCAGCATTTT. It is translated as CASTPGAGLGNQPQHF.

Only a few counts were recorded for this clonotype. The chain carries TRBV4-3 and TRBJ1-4, with D perhaps matching TRBD1 (5 bases). The germline V gene encodes CDR1 LGHNA and CDR2 YSLEER. V gave up 0 bases and J gave up 5 bases, with 13 bases separating them. The CDR3 is 16 amino acids. The CDR3 region has the DNA TGCGCCAGCAGCCAAGATTCAGGGCCGCCGAATGAAAAACTGTTTTTT. Its translation is CASSQDSGPPNEKLFF.

At least ten counts were recorded for this clonotype. The CDR3 region has the DNA TGTGCCTGGGGACAGGGGTACACTGAAGCTTTCTTT. It codes for CAWGQGYTEAFF. The chain recombines TRBV30 with TRBJ1-1; 9 bases are a match to TRBD1. The V gene end was trimmed by 5 bases and the J gene end by 3 bases; junction bases not matched to a gene: 1. Germline V gene sequence: CDR1 GTSNPN, CDR2 SVGIG (reference sequence). The CDR3 spans 12 residues.

At least ten counts were recorded for this clonotype. The V call is TRBV20-1, the J call TRBJ2-5, with TRBD2 matching 14 bases. The CDR3 spans 14 residues. Germline V gene sequence: CDR1 DFQATT, CDR2 SNEGSKA (reference sequence). V gave up 0 bases and J gave up 10 bases; unmatched junction bases: 4. CDR3 amino acids: CSARDGTSGSRQYF. In DNA, the CDR3 is TGCAGTGCTAGAGACGGGACTAGCGGGAGTCGCCAGTACTTC.

In this sample, this clonotype turned up many times. The chain employs TRBV27 and TRBJ2-7, with TRBD2 matching 8 bases. Per germline, CDR1 MNHEY and CDR2 SMNVEV (reference sequence). Losses at the gene ends were 0 bases for V and 9 bases for J; bases not matched to a gene: 10. The CDR3 contains 15 residues. CDR3 nucleotide sequence: TGTGCCAGCAGTTTATCCACGGGAGGGTGGTTGGGGCAGTACTTC. It specifies CASSLSTGGWLGQYF.

The J gene is TRBJ2-2, the V gene TRBV29-1; 9 nucleotides agree with TRBD1. V was clipped by 0 bases and J by 5 bases; unmatched bases: 7. This CDR3 region has 16 residues. Germline V gene data show CDR1 as SQVTM and CDR2 as ANQGSEA. CDR3 in DNA: TGCAGCGTTGAAGATCGACAGGGGGTCCGAACCGGGGAGCTGTTTTTT. Translating it yields CSVEDRQGVRTGELFF.

The chain joins TRBV6-1 to TRBJ2-7; 7 nucleotides line up with TRBD1. V gave up 6 bases and J gave up 1 base; unmatched junction bases: 6. The CDR3 totals 14 residues. Germline CDR1 is MNHNS and CDR2 is SASEGT. This chain's CDR3 is CASRTQGESYEQYF. The CDR3 DNA sequence: TGTGCCAGCAGAACCCAGGGGGAGTCCTACGAGCAGTACTTC.

In its sample, this clonotype was seen a few times. The J gene is TRBJ2-2, the V gene TRBV12-3 or TRBV12-4; D perhaps matches TRBD2 (7 bases). Trimming shortened V by 3 bases and J by 10 bases, and 15 bases separated the two germline ends. The CDR3 runs to 14 residues. The CDR3 DNA follows: TGTGCCAGCAGTTTGAGGGGGAGGGCCGTGGAGCTGTTTTTT. It codes for CASSLRGRAVELFF.

This clonotype was seen ten or more times. The chain is built from TRBV20-1 and TRBJ1-1, with D tentatively TRBD1 (5 bases). This CDR3 has 15 residues. V was shortened by 0 bases and J by 1 base, with 12 bases between the two germline ends. The germline gives CDR1 DFQATT, CDR2 SNEGSKA (reference sequence). The CDR3 region has the DNA TGCAGTGCTAGAGATATTAGGACAAGGAACACTGAAGCTTTCTTT. Protein sequence: CSARDIRTRNTEAFF.

In this sample, this clonotype turned up many times. The chain carries TRBV11-3 and TRBJ2-1; D call uncertain. This CDR3 has 16 amino acids. CDR1 is SGHNT, CDR2 YENEEA, per germline. V was cut by 8 bases and J by 0 bases, with 17 bases left in between. CDR3 sequence reads: CASSPLDGDSYNEQFF. CDR3 DNA: TGTGCCAGCTCTCCCCTAGATGGAGACTCCTACAATGAGCAGTTCTTC.

Many counts were recorded for this clonotype. This chain joins TRBV11-2 and TRBJ1-3; 7 positions agree with TRBD1. CDR1 is SGHAT, CDR2 FQNNGV, per germline. The V and J ends lost 0 bases and 4 bases, in that order; junction bases with no gene match: 12. This CDR3 has 18 amino acids. The CDR3 DNA reads as TGTGCCAGCAGCTTAGATGGACAGGCCTACACGGGAGGAAACACCATATATTTT. Protein sequence: CASSLDGQAYTGGNTIYF.

Only a few counts were recorded for this clonotype. CDR3 nucleotides: TGTGCCAGCAGAAACAGGAGGGACGCCATGAGGACCCAGTACTTC. Its protein product is CASRNRRDAMRTQYF. This chain links TRBV7-9 with TRBJ2-5, with D possibly TRBD2 on 6 matching bases. CDR3 size: 15 residues. Trimming cost V 6 bases and J 7 bases, with 21 bases left between them. In germline, CDR1 is SEHNR, CDR2 FQNEAQ (reference sequence).

This clonotype came up a few times. The chain carries TRBV18 and TRBJ2-1, with TRBD2 matching 14 bases. The germline V gene has CDR1 KGHSH and CDR2 LQKENI. With V trimmed by 3 bases and J by 4 bases, 8 bases remained unmatched. CDR3 length: 18 residues. In DNA form, the CDR3 reads TGTGCCAGCTCACCGCCCGGACTAGCGGGAGGTGTGTACAATGAGCAGTTCTTC. It codes for CASSPPGLAGGVYNEQFF.

This chain uses TRBV5-4 with TRBJ2-5; TRBD2 agrees at 7 bases. V gave up 3 bases and J gave up 4 bases; unmatched junction bases: 6. From germline, CDR1 is SGHNT and CDR2 YYREEE (reference sequence). The CDR3 is made up of 14 amino acids. CDR3 loop: CASSSGPGGETQYF. DNA of the CDR3: TGTGCCAGCAGCTCGGGCCCGGGGGGAGAGACCCAGTACTTC.

This clonotype was seen repeatedly, ten times or more. V usage is TRBV28 and J usage is TRBJ1-2, with 8 bases aligning to TRBD1. This CDR3 comprises 15 residues. V lost 6 bases, J lost 4 bases, and 10 bases stayed unmatched. In germline, CDR1 is MDHEN, CDR2 SYDVKM. CDR3 loop: CASSPGQGGFYGYTF. CDR3 in DNA: TGTGCCAGCAGCCCCGGACAGGGAGGGTTCTATGGCTACACCTTC.

This clonotype has a handful of counts. This chain links TRBV14 with TRBJ2-1; 9 positions agree with TRBD2. Germline values: CDR1 SGHDN, CDR2 FVKESK. This CDR3 spans 16 amino acids. The J segment lost 8 bases and the V segment lost 4 bases, leaving 12 bases of the junction unmatched. The CDR3 DNA is TGTGCCAGCAGCCGCGACGCGGGAGGGATTGGCGATGAGCAGTTCTTC. Amino acid sequence: CASSRDAGGIGDEQFF.

The chain carries TRBV19 and TRBJ2-5; a weak D match, TRBD1 (6 bases). Germline V lookup: CDR1 LNHDA, CDR2 SQIVND (reference sequence). The CDR3 is 15 residues long. With 3 bases removed from V and 5 bases from J, the gap between germline ends came to 16 bases. CDR3 coding DNA: TGTGCCAGTAGTATCAGGGGCCACCGGTCGGAGACCCAGTACTTC. Its translation: CASSIRGHRSETQYF.

The V gene is TRBV11-2, the J gene TRBJ2-5; TRBD1 matches 9 bases. V gave up 5 bases and J gave up 2 bases; unmatched junction bases: 6. This CDR3 region has 15 residues. Looked up from germline, CDR1 is SGHAT and CDR2 is FQNNGV. The CDR3: CASSVGTGKQETQYF. For the CDR3, the DNA is TGTGCCAGCAGCGTCGGGACAGGGAAACAAGAGACCCAGTACTTC. Full variable domain (remainder filled in from reference TRBV11-2 and TRBJ2-5): EAGVAQSPRYKIIEKRQSVAFWCNPISGHATLYWYQQILGQGPKLLIQFQNNGVVDDSQLPKDRFSAERLKGVDSTLKIQPAKLEDSAVYLCASSVGTGKQETQYFGPGTRLLVL.

In its sample, this clonotype was seen many times. This chain joins TRBV12-3 or TRBV12-4 and TRBJ2-5, with 10 bases matching TRBD2. J gave up 3 bases and V 5 bases, and 15 bases lay outside the gene matches. The CDR3 covers 18 residues. The CDR3 DNA sequence: TGTGCCAGCAGTACAAACCCAACCCGACTAGCGGGTGAAGAGACCCAGTACTTC. Protein sequence: CASSTNPTRLAGEETQYF.